Given below is one T cell receptor beta chain in context. The sample originates from a study of T cells in Graves' hyperthyroidism and ophthalmopathy. Amplified TCR beta CDR3 regions derived from RNA transcripts. During a first-round RT-PCR of the TCR CDR3, the HTBI primer set was used. In TCRdb, the multiplex PCR reads were re-called with MiXCR into one record per CDR3 protein. The repertoire holds 750,000 to 900,000 distinct CDR3 sequences, with 38% as singletons. Material: blood. This TCR derives from a man aged 18 to 35 with Graves' hyperthyroidism.

For the CDR3, the DNA is TGTGCCAGCAGCCAAGATCCCGCGAGCTCCTATAATTCACCCCTCCACTTT. Protein sequence: CASSQDPASSYNSPLHF. V is TRBV14 and J is TRBJ1-6; D not certain. Germline-derived CDR1 and CDR2 are SGHDN and FVKESK. This CDR3 has 17 amino acids. V shed 0 bases and J shed 0 bases, with 9 bases lying between them.